This T cell receptor beta chain was profiled in a study of T cells in Graves' hyperthyroidism and ophthalmopathy (dated by TCRdb to the late 2010s). In the study overall: Peripheral blood was collected at initial diagnosis, before any treatment. To identify TCR V-J signatures that set the groups apart, the researchers used a discovery cohort of 100 patients, made up of around 42 with Graves' ophthalmopathy and approximately 57 with stable Graves' hyperthyroidism. An independent validation cohort of 18 to 20 hyperthyroidism patients and 17 patients who later progressed to ophthalmopathy tested prospective prediction of ophthalmopathy. The roughly 100 discovery patients were randomly divided into training and test sets at a 7:3 ratio. In six Graves' hyperthyroidism patients, the study also compared T-cell repertoires from thyroid tissue with T-cell repertoires from blood. Once sampling was done, hyperthyroidism patients were given methimazole at a starting dose of 30 mg daily, whereas ophthalmopathy patients were given high-dose intravenous methylprednisolone. TCR Vbeta CDR3 sequencing of roughly 140 peripheral blood samples (more than 40 ophthalmopathy, 75 hyperthyroidism and roughly 17 progressor patients) is reported in the paper. General conclusions and limits of the study: Ophthalmopathy was separated from stable hyperthyroidism by a 13 V-J signature model, with 85% to 90% sensitivity and just over 81% specificity obtained in cross-validation and 80%/75% obtained in testing. No statistical method was used to set the sample size in advance, and investigators knew the group allocation. Most expanded thyroid clonotypes (frequency above 0.001) were also found in blood, which suggests that blood repertoires may mirror thyroid immune responses. In validation, progression to ophthalmopathy was predicted by the model with around 71% sensitivity and roughly 72% specificity, a median of roughly 6 months before onset.

TCR beta CDR3 regions were amplified from RNA transcripts. The TCR CDR3 was subjected to a first round of RT-PCR using the HTBI primer set and the Qiagen OneStep RT-PCR kit. The libraries were constructed in a second round of multiplex PCR and then size-selected and purified. Libraries were sequenced paired-end with 100 bp reads on an Illumina HiSeq2000. Under the source paper's analysis protocol: SOAPnuke was used to process the raw data, with reads discarded if the reads contained adapters or uncalled bases, had a mean Phred below 15, or lacked an exact constant-primer or identifier match. COPE v1.2.5 was used to merge the high-quality paired reads, and each unique nucleotide sequence was defined as a clonotype. MiTCR v1.1 was used to align clonotypes to the IMGT TRBV, TRBD and TRBJ reference segments. Analysis was restricted to V-J combinations with a frequency above 0.0001, which covered roughly 99% of repertoires. A TCS score was defined as the ratio between F50 (clonal expansion) and ExV (chaos), using BLOSUM62-based TCRdist between CDR3 peptides within each V-J. Welch's t-statistics and random forest reduced roughly 530 V-J features to under 15, which were used in a naive Bayes classifier (R e1071). TCRdb passed the public sequencing reads through fastp at Q25 and MiXCR, retaining productive beta sequences. Rows matching on CDR3 protein sequence are summarized as one entry with the most common DNA and genes. V and J calls and clone size were set by TCRdb, not the authors. Across this sample there are a few hundred thousand distinct CDR3 sequences, with approximately 14% seen only once. The ten top clones hold 28% of the sample.

This clonotype turned up a few times. The antigen this receptor binds is unknown. No base quality values were provided; no much bigger clone lies one nucleotide off. Hyperthyroidism patients were newly diagnosed, had a disease duration of under 2 months, and were aged 18 to 65 years. The study excluded patients with uncontrolled infections, other autoimmune diseases, pregnancy or lactation. Diagnoses were based on clinical symptoms, serum thyroxine and TRAb, thyroid ultrasound and orbital computed tomography. Blood from progressor patients was drawn when they were first diagnosed with hyperthyroidism, before any ophthalmopathy symptoms appeared. PBMCs were isolated from roughly 10 ml of fresh peripheral blood by Ficoll-Paque density gradient centrifugation. Patients classed as progressors first received a Graves' hyperthyroidism diagnosis and then went on to develop ophthalmopathy during follow-up. Total RNA was extracted using Trizol reagent, and RNA quality was assessed on an Agilent 2100 Bioanalyzer.

The CDR3 contains 13 residues, cysteine and phenylalanine counted. Solely the CDR3 DNA is kept, with 39 bases framed from the first base. Germline trimming amounts to 5 bases on V and 5 bases on J, with 6 as the count of junction bases outside the gene matches. CDR1 DFQATT and CDR2 SNEGSKA are derived from the germline V gene (reference sequence). The TCR was taken from a young woman with Graves' hyperthyroidism that later progressed to Graves' ophthalmopathy. Material: blood. This chain is built from TRBV20-1 and TRBJ2-1, and TRBD2 aligns with 7 junction nucleotides. The DNA is as follows: TGCAGTGCTCAAGAGGGAGGGGACAATGAGCAGTTCTTC. This codes for CSAQEGGDNEQFF.